This T cell receptor beta chain comes out of a study of Ad26.COV2.S vaccination and SARS-CoV-2 variants (dated by TCRdb to the early 2020s). Study-level background: Donors in the vaccine arm were drawn from COV1001, a phase I-IIa trial of Ad26.COV2.S in healthy adults that was multicentre, randomized, double-blind and placebo-controlled. Participants in the trial were split at random into five groups of five each, receiving low-dose or high-dose Ad26.COV2.S once or twice, or else placebo on both occasions. Investigators did not know the trial group allocation while performing experiments and assessing outcomes. Ad26.COV2.S was administered intramuscularly at 5 x 10^10 or 1 x 10^11 viral particles, either as a single shot or as two shots given 56 days apart. A total of around 32 samples were included in the TCR-sequenced set, comprising about 20 Ad26.COV2.S vaccine recipients, 5 placebo recipients and 8 SARS-CoV-2 convalescent individuals. TCRbeta repertoire sequencing served as the tool for gauging how specific and how broad the SARS-CoV-2-reactive T cell receptors were following Ad26.COV2.S vaccination. The paper's findings and limits, for the study overall: The study was not powered to compare responses between vaccine doses or regimens. Higher spike-specific TCR breadth was observed in Ad26.COV2.S recipients than in placebo recipients (P = 0.0014). The authors noted that total T cell responses may have been underestimated by the TCR breadth and depth analyses. Non-spike TCR breadth was comparable between vaccine and placebo recipients, consistent with the vaccine containing only spike. After vaccination, substantial breadth of spike-specific CD8+ and CD4+ T cell responses was reported.

TCRbeta CDR3 regions were sequenced with the immunoSEQ Assay. After extraction, genomic DNA underwent amplification by bias-controlled multiplex PCR, followed by high-throughput sequencing. As for the authors' bioinformatics: To quantify the absolute abundance of each unique TCRbeta CDR3 region, sequences were collapsed and filtered. T cell fraction was estimated by normalizing TCRbeta template counts to usable DNA, which was measured by amplifying reference genes present in all nucleated cells. Repertoire TCRs were annotated as SARS-CoV-2-specific by exact matching of V gene, CDR3 amino acid sequence and J gene to a known reactive TCR set. The reference SARS-CoV-2 TCR set was obtained from MIRA and was filtered for enrichment in COVID-19-positive ImmuneCODE repertoires, whereby public or cross-reactive TCRs were removed. Using the MIRA antigens, annotated TCRs were further analysed by specific ORF or by position within an ORF. Breadth was defined as the number of annotated unique rearrangements divided by the total number of unique productive rearrangements, and depth was defined as the summed frequency of the annotated unique rearrangements. Two-sided Wilcoxon rank-sum tests were used to compare TCR breadth between groups. Sourced from immuneACCESS, this table was stored by TCRdb with only in-frame sequences that have V and J called. A share of the clones is absent; for the studies checked, an unresolved V gene accounts for under half, and the remainder has no known explanation. V, J and clone size are those of that table, while D and trimming were read from the DNA. Within this sample are about 470,000 clones, with around 91% of them counted one time only. Under 4.5% of the sample goes to the ten largest clones.

The CDR3 goes from the cysteine to the phenylalanine over 15 residues. CDR3 DNA is the only sequence kept; it has 45 bases, read in frame from the first base. Taken from the germline V gene, the CDR1 and CDR2 loops are SGDLS and YYNGEE. The germline ends are 11 bases apart after V is trimmed by 0 bases and J by 5 bases. Explained via the paper, the treatment or condition label denotes: 15 to 20 received Ad26.COV2.S at low or high dose, single or two shots; several received placebo; per-sample allocation not given. Repertoires of vaccine and placebo recipients were sequenced from samples collected on day 63 after the first injection. In Cohort 1b, 20 to 25 adults aged 18-55 years were enrolled at a single site in Boston, USA, between 29 July and 7 August 2020. Ad26.COV2.S consisted of a replication-incompetent adenovirus type 26 vector by which a prefusion-stabilized SARS-CoV-2 spike protein from the original Wuhan strain was expressed.

To note about this clone: There is no known antigen for this receptor. The record has no base qualities; no much larger clone is one base away.

The sequence joins TRBV9 to TRBJ2-2; D gene: possibly TRBD2, on 6 matching bases. Source: peripheral blood, taken in a trial of Ad26.COV2.S vaccine versus placebo. The sequence came from a person aged 18 to 65 who received the Ad26.COV2.S COVID-19 vaccine or a placebo. The bases are TGTGCCAGCAGCGTAGGGGGAGGCGCTACCGGGGAGCTGTTTTTT. Its protein reads: CASSVGGGATGELFF.